These 30 T cell receptor beta chains came from one sample sequenced in a study of blood T cells in healthy people across ages. The authors ran a second PCR of roughly 7 to 11 cycles using a sample-barcoded 5' primer and a J-beta primer mix. A single record per CDR3 protein comes from TCRdb applying MiXCR to the 5' RACE reads. The sample has about 970,000 distinct CDR3 sequences, 45% to 60% seen once; the top ten hold 20% to 25%. Sequencing was carried out using blood. The source is a woman aged 55-69 years in good health.

The rearrangement links TRBV4-1 to TRBJ2-3; no clear D. The CDR3 covers 15 residues. Trimming cost V 4 bases and J 0 bases, with 11 bases left between them. The germline CDR1 and CDR2 sequences are MGHRA and YSYEKL. Here the CDR3 reads CASSPFGVSTDTQYF. The CDR3 DNA reads TGCGCCAGCAGCCCCTTTGGGGTCAGCACAGATACGCAGTATTTT.

In DNA form, the CDR3 reads TGCGCCAGCAGCGCCTACTGGGGTCGGTACGAGCAGTACTTC. Its protein product is CASSAYWGRYEQYF. V gene TRBV4-3 combines with J gene TRBJ2-7; D uncertain. Trimming pared 5 bases from V and 4 bases from J, leaving 15 bases between. The CDR3 runs 14 residues. Looked up from germline, CDR1 is LGHNA and CDR2 is YSLEER.

The rearrangement uses TRBV4-2 and TRBJ2-1; D unresolved. Per germline, CDR1 LGHNA and CDR2 YNFKEQ. Trimming cost V 1 base and J 2 bases, with 12 bases left between them. This CDR3 spans 16 amino acids. CDR3 bases: TGTGCCAGCAGCCAAGGTGTCAGGACGACCTACAATGAGCAGTTCTTC. It yields the protein CASSQGVRTTYNEQFF.

This clonotype was counted only a few times. This chain uses TRBV6-5 with TRBJ1-1; D ambiguous. Germline CDR1 is MNHEY and CDR2 is SVGAGI. This CDR3 has 15 residues. The V end was cut by 2 bases, the J end by 4 bases, with 14 bases between. The CDR3 here is CASSYQAGRTTEAFF. The CDR3 region has the DNA TGTGCCAGCAGTTACCAGGCCGGGAGGACCACTGAAGCTTTCTTT.

V gene TRBV30 combines with J gene TRBJ1-2; tentative D call: TRBD1 (5 bases). Germline CDR1 reads GTSNPN; CDR2 reads SVGIG (reference sequence). The CDR3 loop spans 13 amino acids. The V end lost 2 bases, the J end lost 4 bases, and 11 bases lay between the germline ends. The CDR3 DNA follows: TGTGCCTGGAGTAACAGTGGGGCCTATGGCTACACCTTC. Translation: CAWSNSGAYGYTF. Combining the CDR3 with reference TRBV30 and TRBJ1-2 gives the whole variable domain SQTIHQWPATLVQPVGSPLSLECTVEGTSNPNLYWYRQAAGRGLQLLFYSVGIGQISSEVPQNLSASRPQDRQFILSSKKLLLSDSGFYLCAWSNSGAYGYTFGSGTRLTVV.

This clonotype was counted only a few times. This sequence joins TRBV12-3 or TRBV12-4 and TRBJ2-3, with 14 bases identical to TRBD2. Trimming cost V 6 bases and J 8 bases; bases outside gene matches: 10. The CDR3 runs 16 residues. In DNA, the CDR3 is TGTGCCAGCAGCTATACCGGGACTAGCGGGAGAGGTACGCAGTATTTT. It encodes CASSYTGTSGRGTQYF.

The V and J genes are TRBV12-3 or TRBV12-4 and TRBJ2-7, with D possibly TRBD2 on 5 matching bases. The CDR3 contains 13 residues. Deletions cut 4 bases from V and 3 bases from J, with 10 bases between. In DNA, the CDR3 is TGTGCCAGCAGTTCCGGGGTAGGCTACGAGCAGTACTTC. Translated, it gives CASSSGVGYEQYF.

The table lists this clonotype with a few counts. The rearrangement links TRBV20-1 to TRBJ2-7, with TRBD2 matching 11 bases. The last part of the DNA fits TRBJ2-5 better; the J call may be wrong. This CDR3 comprises 14 residues. In germline, CDR1 is DFQATT, CDR2 SNEGSKA (reference sequence). In DNA, the CDR3 is TGCAGTGCTAGGTCACTAGCGGGAGAGGTGACCCAGTACTTC. Translating it yields CSARSLAGEVTQYF.

The rearrangement uses TRBV12-3 or TRBV12-4 and TRBJ1-2; 7 positions agree with TRBD1. CDR3 length: 15 amino acids. J lost 9 bases, V lost 7 bases, and 17 bases had no gene match. CDR3 DNA sequence: TGTGCCAGCAATACCGGGAACAGGGGAAGTAGTCGCTACACCTTC. Amino acids: CASNTGNRGSSRYTF.

This clonotype has just a few counts. The chain recombines TRBV20-1 with TRBJ2-5, with D maybe TRBD2 (6 bases). Germline lookup yields CDR1 DFQATT and CDR2 SNEGSKA (reference sequence). Between the trimmed V and J ends, which lost 1 base and 4 bases, there was a span of 16 bases. The CDR3 has 15 amino acids. The CDR3 is CSARGFSGPRETQYF. As DNA, the CDR3 is TGCAGTGCTAGAGGGTTTAGCGGCCCGAGAGAGACCCAGTACTTC.

The chain has TRBV12-3 or TRBV12-4 and TRBJ1-4, with D unresolved. The V end was cut by 5 bases, the J end by 8 bases, with 21 bases between. CDR3 size: 16 residues. CDR3 sequence (DNA): TGTGCCAGCAGTGCTACTGGGTTCAAAGGTCCCGAAAAACTGTTTTTT. It encodes CASSATGFKGPEKLFF.

This clonotype appeared a single time. The chain uses TRBV20-1 and TRBJ2-4, with TRBD1 matching over 8 bases. The junction had 12 bases not matched to a gene; V was cut back by 5 bases and J by 6 bases. The CDR3 contains 15 residues. Per germline, CDR1 DFQATT and CDR2 SNEGSKA (reference sequence). CDR3 region: CSAGRQGQNGNIQYF. The CDR3 coding sequence is TGCAGTGCTGGCAGACAGGGGCAGAACGGAAACATTCAGTACTTC.

V usage is TRBV6-6 and J usage is TRBJ2-7, with a possible D match to TRBD1 (5 bases). The V gene lost 6 bases and the J gene lost 2 bases, with 14 bases spanning the gap. The CDR3 totals 14 residues. CDR1 and CDR2 from the germline V gene are MNHNY and SVGAGI (reference sequence). The DNA for the CDR3 is TGTGCCAGCAGCCCCACCCAGGGCCCCTACGAGCAGTACTTC. Its translation is CASSPTQGPYEQYF.

This clonotype was seen only a few times. This rearrangement joins TRBV9 to TRBJ2-1; D possibly matches TRBD1 or TRBD2 (5 bases each). The CDR3 consists of 16 residues. Germline CDR1 reads SGDLS; CDR2 reads YYNGEE. V was shortened by 0 bases and J by 9 bases, with 19 bases between the two germline ends. The CDR3 DNA sequence: TGTGCCAGCAGCGTAGACGGGTCTGCCTTGAGGGGTGAGCAGTTCTTC. Translated: CASSVDGSALRGEQFF.

The genes are TRBV28 and TRBJ2-3; D call uncertain. There are 10 residues in the CDR3. Germline CDR1 is MDHEN and CDR2 is SYDVKM. Between the trimmed V and J ends, which lost 3 bases and 6 bases, there was a span of 1 base. CDR3 coding DNA: TGTGCCAGCAGTTTCGATACGCAGTATTTT. Protein sequence: CASSFDTQYF.

The rearrangement joins TRBV27 to TRBJ2-1; 7 bases fit TRBD1. With V trimmed by 6 bases and J by 7 bases, 6 bases remained unmatched. Germline CDR1 and CDR2: MNHEY and SMNVEV (reference sequence). The CDR3 loop spans 13 amino acids. CDR3 amino acids: CASRPGGRNEQFF. CDR3 in DNA: TGTGCCAGCAGGCCAGGGGGTAGGAATGAGCAGTTCTTC.

The V gene is TRBV18, the J gene TRBJ1-4; the D is unclear. The CDR3 sequence is 13 residues long. CDR1 KGHSH and CDR2 LQKENI come from the germline V gene. V was shortened by 3 bases and J by 9 bases, with 11 bases between the two germline ends. Here the CDR3 reads CASSPGQNQKLFF. The CDR3 nucleotides read TGTGCCAGCTCACCGGGTCAAAATCAAAAACTGTTTTTT.

As regards this clonotype: A read error may explain this, as a much larger clone is one base away. V is TRBV29-1 and J is TRBJ2-4, with D uncertain. The CDR3 extends over 11 amino acids. CDR1 and CDR2 (germline): SQVTM, ANQGSEA. The V end lost 4 bases, the J end lost 9 bases, and 10 bases lay between the germline ends. The DNA of the CDR3 is TGCAGCGTTGGTAGGGCCGGCATTCAGTACTTC. It yields the protein CSVGRAGIQYF.

The genes are TRBV20-1 and TRBJ2-3; the match to TRBD1 covers 12 bases. Germline assignment: CDR1 DFQATT and CDR2 SNEGSKA (reference sequence). The CDR3 totals 12 residues. CDR3 in DNA: TGCAGGGGGACAGGGGGCGCAGATACGCAGTATTTT. Translated, it gives CRGTGGADTQYF.

This clonotype was counted between two and nine times. This chain uses TRBV13 with TRBJ2-5, with D tentatively TRBD2 (6 bases). Looked up from germline, CDR1 is PRHDT and CDR2 is FYEKMQ (reference sequence). V was shortened by 5 bases and J by 0 bases, with 10 bases between the two germline ends. The CDR3 totals 14 residues. The CDR3 is CASSPGSYQETQYF. The CDR3 coding sequence is TGTGCCAGCAGCCCCGGGAGTTACCAAGAGACCCAGTACTTC.

The V and J genes are TRBV7-2 and TRBJ2-7; maybe TRBD2 (5 bases). V lost 2 bases and J 3 bases, leaving 14 bases between the germline ends. This CDR3 region has 15 residues. The germline CDR1 and CDR2 sequences are SGHTA and FQGNSA. In DNA form, the CDR3 reads TGTGCCAGCAGCTTAACTACTAGAGTACTCTACGAGCAGTACTTC. Protein sequence: CASSLTTRVLYEQYF.

The V call is TRBV20-1, the J call TRBJ2-7, with 10 bases matching TRBD2. In germline, CDR1 is DFQATT, CDR2 SNEGSKA (reference sequence). Trimming took 0 bases from V and 0 from J; bases not matched to a gene: 5. The CDR3 spans 16 residues. CDR3 region: CSARDGSSGSSYEQYF. The CDR3 region has the DNA TGCAGTGCTAGAGATGGGTCTAGCGGGAGCTCCTACGAGCAGTACTTC.

There are a few counts of this clonotype. This chain links TRBV27 with TRBJ1-1; a possible D gene is TRBD1 (6 bases). Per the germline V gene, CDR1 is MNHEY and CDR2 is SMNVEV (reference sequence). The CDR3 is 15 residues long. Trimming left V 4 bases short and J 4 bases short, with 16 bases between. The CDR3: CASSWGQGSATEAFF. In DNA, the CDR3 is TGTGCCAGCAGTTGGGGTCAGGGGTCCGCCACTGAAGCTTTCTTT.

The chain combines TRBV28 with TRBJ2-1; no clear D gene. The CDR3 runs 14 residues. Trimming left V 2 bases short and J 2 bases short, with 7 bases between. Germline CDR1 is MDHEN and CDR2 is SYDVKM. CDR3 DNA sequence: TGTGCCAGCAGTTTACGCGGAGCCTACAATGAGCAGTTCTTC. Its translation is CASSLRGAYNEQFF.

The rearrangement uses TRBV6-1 and TRBJ2-1, with unresolved D. CDR3 size: 13 residues. The V gene's germline CDR1 is MNHNS and CDR2 SASEGT. V was trimmed by 6 bases and J by 6 bases, leaving 12 bases between them. The chain's CDR3 is CASRPSGSNEQFF. In DNA form, the CDR3 reads TGTGCCAGCAGGCCATCGGGTAGCAATGAGCAGTTCTTC.

This chain joins TRBV20-1 and TRBJ1-1, with 8 bases that match TRBD1. Looked up from germline, CDR1 is DFQATT and CDR2 is SNEGSKA (reference sequence). Germline trimming cut 6 bases from V and 0 bases from J; bases unmatched to any gene: 12. The CDR3 runs to 16 residues. CDR3: CSAGRLDRVLNTEAFF. The CDR3 nucleotides are TGCAGTGCGGGGAGGTTGGACAGGGTCTTGAACACTGAAGCTTTCTTT.

V gene TRBV14 combines with J gene TRBJ2-1, with 12 bases matching TRBD2. The germline gives CDR1 SGHDN, CDR2 FVKESK. The CDR3 is 17 amino acids. J gave up 4 bases and V 4 bases, and 8 bases lay outside the gene matches. The CDR3 spells CASSPRLAGGPYNEQFF. In nucleotides, the CDR3 is TGTGCCAGCAGCCCCCGCCTAGCGGGAGGGCCTTACAATGAGCAGTTCTTC.

The chain joins TRBV28 to TRBJ2-1, with TRBD1 as a possible D gene (6 bases). In germline, CDR1 is MDHEN, CDR2 SYDVKM. The length of the CDR3 is 15 residues. V lost 6 bases, J lost 4 bases, and 16 bases lay in between. CDR3 nucleotides: TGTGCCAGCAGGATTGACAGGTACTTTTACAATGAGCAGTTCTTC. As protein: CASRIDRYFYNEQFF.

The rearrangement joins TRBV5-1 to TRBJ2-1; D is uncertain. The length of the CDR3 is 14 residues. The germline gives CDR1 SGHRS, CDR2 YFSETQ. V lost 4 bases and J 7 bases, leaving 15 bases between the germline ends. CDR3 region: CASSPPQQPNEQFF. For the CDR3, the DNA is TGCGCCAGCAGCCCACCGCAGCAACCTAATGAGCAGTTCTTC. The full variable domain, with the rest looked up from reference TRBV5-1 and TRBJ2-1, is KAGVTQTPRYLIKTRGQQVTLSCSPISGHRSVSWYQQTPGQGLQFLFEYFSETQRNKGNFPGRFSGRQFSNSRSEMNVSTLELGDSALYLCASSPPQQPNEQFFGPGTRLTVL.

The rearrangement uses TRBV5-1 and TRBJ2-3; D may be TRBD1 or TRBD2 (5 bases each). CDR1 SGHRS and CDR2 YFSETQ come from the germline V gene. The CDR3 sequence is 15 residues long. V lost 2 bases and J 5 bases, leaving 15 bases between the germline ends. This chain's CDR3 is CASSFEGRTVDTQYF. The CDR3 DNA reads as TGCGCCAGCAGCTTCGAGGGACGAACCGTAGATACGCAGTATTTT.